The clone carrying this T cell receptor beta chain was recorded a few times. The target antigen is unknown. The method was immunoSEQ multiplex PCR; TCRdb's version includes in-frame clones alone and lacks a portion of them. This table has some 130,000 clones, roughly 86% appearing once. These data come from a study of cytomegalovirus exposure and HLA in healthy donors. Study-level results: The classifier, whose performance was assessed in both the original and validation cohorts, reportedly diagnosed cytomegalovirus status with high specificity and sensitivity.

Trimming removed 7 bases from V and 3 bases from J, with 13 bases in between. CDR1 MNHEY and CDR2 SVGAGI come from the germline V gene. This CDR3 region has 14 residues. The receptor's source is a woman aged 25 to 39 in good health and CMV-seronegative. Specimen: PBMCs. The chain has TRBV6-5 and TRBJ1-3; a possible D gene is TRBD1 (6 bases). In DNA form, the CDR3 reads TGTGCCAGCACCGCAGACAGGTTTGGAAACACCATATATTTT. This sequence encodes CASTADRFGNTIYF.